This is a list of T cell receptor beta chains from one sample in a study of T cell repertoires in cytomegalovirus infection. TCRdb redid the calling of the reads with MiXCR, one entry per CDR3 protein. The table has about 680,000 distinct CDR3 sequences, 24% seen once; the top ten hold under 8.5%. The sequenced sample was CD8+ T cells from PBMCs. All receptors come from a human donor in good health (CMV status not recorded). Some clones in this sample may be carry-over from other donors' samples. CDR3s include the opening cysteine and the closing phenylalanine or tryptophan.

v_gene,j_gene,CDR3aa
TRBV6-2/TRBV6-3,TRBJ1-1,CASSYSRGNTEAFF
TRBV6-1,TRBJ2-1,CASSEPRQGDEQFF
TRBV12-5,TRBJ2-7,CASGLELDRSREQYF
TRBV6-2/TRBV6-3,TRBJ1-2,CASSYSTVTYGYTF
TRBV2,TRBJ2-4,CASSEAFGGRAGPKNIQYF
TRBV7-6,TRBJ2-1,CASSTETSYNEQFF
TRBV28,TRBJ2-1,CASSHGRAYYNEQFF
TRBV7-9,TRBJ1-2,CASSPKSPIPSGGLHYGYTF
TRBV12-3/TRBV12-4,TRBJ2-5,CASSLSGGAFETQYF
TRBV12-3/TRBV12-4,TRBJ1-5,CASSPARNQPQHF
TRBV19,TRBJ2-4,CASSVGTGKLWAKNIQYF
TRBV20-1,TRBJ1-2,CSARKQDRSINYGYTF
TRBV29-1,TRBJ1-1,CSVEGEHYTNTEAFF
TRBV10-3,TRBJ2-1,CAVGGLNEQFF
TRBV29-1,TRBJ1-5,CSVSGDTSNQPQHF
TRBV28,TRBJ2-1,CDSKLQGASIGNEQFF
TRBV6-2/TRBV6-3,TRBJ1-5,CASSRRARNQPQHF
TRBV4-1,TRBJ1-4,CASSQVDRTTNEKLFF
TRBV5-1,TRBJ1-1,CASWWGTEAFF
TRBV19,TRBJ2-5,CASSIGTHPPQETQYF
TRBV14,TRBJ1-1,CASSQDRREVAFF
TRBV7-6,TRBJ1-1,CASSRSTGEGFF
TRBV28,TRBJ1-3,CASSFKALTGPSGNTIYF
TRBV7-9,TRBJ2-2,CASSKTGFAGELFF
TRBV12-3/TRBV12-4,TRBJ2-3,CTSSLPGRLGTDTQYF
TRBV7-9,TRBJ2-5,CASSLAEGQGLGETQYF
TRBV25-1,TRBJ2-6,CASSELPVTTGANVLTF
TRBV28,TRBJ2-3,CASAPPGVRGDTQYF
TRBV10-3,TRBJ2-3,CAIKTYTDTQYF
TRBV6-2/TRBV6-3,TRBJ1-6,CASQEAPYNSPLHF
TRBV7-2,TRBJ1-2,CASSLFPLTGEDGYTF
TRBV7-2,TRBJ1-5,CASSLEGQLGQPQHF
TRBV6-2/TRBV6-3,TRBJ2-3,CASTERAGTDTQYF
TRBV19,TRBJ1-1,CASSSPDLRTVRLTEAFF
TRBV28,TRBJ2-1,CASSLLGLNEQFF
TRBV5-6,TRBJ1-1,CASSYGVPGQGLMNTEAFF
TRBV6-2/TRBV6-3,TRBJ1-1,CASSSAGTGFTEAFF
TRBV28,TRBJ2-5,CASSLALGGEETQYF
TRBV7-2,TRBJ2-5,CASNSDSQETQYF
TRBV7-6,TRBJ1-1,CASSLAGKGGWLNTEAFF
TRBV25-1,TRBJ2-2,CASRGPGAGSSNTGELFF
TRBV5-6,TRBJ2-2,CANTPGTGLRELFF
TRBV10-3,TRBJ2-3,CAISRTENTDTQYF
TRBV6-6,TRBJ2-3,CASSYQLTDTQYF
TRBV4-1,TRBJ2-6,CASSQVGQLLSGANVLTF
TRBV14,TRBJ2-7,CASSQTGQRTYEQYF
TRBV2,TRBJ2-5,CASRIVAGAEQETRYF
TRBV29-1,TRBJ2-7,CSVVGTSSYEQYF
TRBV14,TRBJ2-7,CASSPGQGAFYEQYF
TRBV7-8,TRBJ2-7,CASNSGGVFYEQYF
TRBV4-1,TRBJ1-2,CASSQDPDGYTF
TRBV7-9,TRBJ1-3,CASSLTSGNTIYF